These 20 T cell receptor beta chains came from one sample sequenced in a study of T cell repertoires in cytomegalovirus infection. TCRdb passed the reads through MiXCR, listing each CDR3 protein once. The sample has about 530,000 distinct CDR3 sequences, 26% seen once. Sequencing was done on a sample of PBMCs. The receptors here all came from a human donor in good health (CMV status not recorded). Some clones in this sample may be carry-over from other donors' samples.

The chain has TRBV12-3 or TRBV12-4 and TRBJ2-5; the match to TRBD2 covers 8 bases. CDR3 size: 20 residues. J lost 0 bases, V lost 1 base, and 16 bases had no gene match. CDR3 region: CASSLVGLDIAGSYQETQYF. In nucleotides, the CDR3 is TGTGCCAGCAGTTTAGTCGGCCTTGATATAGCGGGGTCGTACCAAGAGACCCAGTACTTC.

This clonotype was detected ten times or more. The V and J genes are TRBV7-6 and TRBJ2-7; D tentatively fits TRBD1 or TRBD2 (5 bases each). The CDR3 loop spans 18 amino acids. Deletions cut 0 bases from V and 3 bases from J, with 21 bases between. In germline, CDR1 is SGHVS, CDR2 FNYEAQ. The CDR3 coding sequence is TGTGCCAGCAGCTTAGCGCCCATTATCTCTTGGGGGTACTACGAGCAGTACTTC. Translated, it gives CASSLAPIISWGYYEQYF.

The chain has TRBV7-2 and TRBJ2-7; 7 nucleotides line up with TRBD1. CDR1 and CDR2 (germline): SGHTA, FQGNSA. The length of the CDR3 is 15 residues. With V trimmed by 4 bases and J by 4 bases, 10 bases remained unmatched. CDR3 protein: CASSSYPGQTYEQYF. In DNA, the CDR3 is TGTGCCAGCAGCTCGTACCCGGGACAGACTTACGAGCAGTACTTC.

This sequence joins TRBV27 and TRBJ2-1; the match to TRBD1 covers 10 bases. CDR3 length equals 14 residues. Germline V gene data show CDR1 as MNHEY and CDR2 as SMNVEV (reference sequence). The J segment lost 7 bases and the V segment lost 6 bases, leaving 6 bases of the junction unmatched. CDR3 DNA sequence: TGTGCCAGCAGGACGACAGGGGGCGTAAATGAGCAGTTCTTC. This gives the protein CASRTTGGVNEQFF.

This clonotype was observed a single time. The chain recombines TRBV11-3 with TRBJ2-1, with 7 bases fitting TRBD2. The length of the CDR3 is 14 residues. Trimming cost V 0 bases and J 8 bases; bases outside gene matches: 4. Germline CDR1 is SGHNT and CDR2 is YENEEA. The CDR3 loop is CASSLDWGRDEQFF. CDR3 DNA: TGTGCCAGCAGCTTAGATTGGGGGAGGGATGAGCAGTTCTTC.

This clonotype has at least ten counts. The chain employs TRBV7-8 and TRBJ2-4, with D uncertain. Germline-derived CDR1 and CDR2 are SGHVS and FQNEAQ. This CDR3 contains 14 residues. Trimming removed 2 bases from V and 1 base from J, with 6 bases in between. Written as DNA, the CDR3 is TGTGCCAGCAGCTTAAATTTGGCCAAAAACATTCAGTACTTC. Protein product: CASSLNLAKNIQYF.

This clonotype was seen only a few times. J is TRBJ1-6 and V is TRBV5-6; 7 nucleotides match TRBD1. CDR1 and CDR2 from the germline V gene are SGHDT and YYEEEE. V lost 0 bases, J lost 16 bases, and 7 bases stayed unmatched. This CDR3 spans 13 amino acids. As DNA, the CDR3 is TGTGCCAGCAGCTTGGTCCGTGGACAGGATCTCCACTTT. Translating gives CASSLVRGQDLHF.

The CDR3, as DNA: TGTGCCAGCAGCTTAACAAGACAGCGAATGAACACTGAAGCTTTCTTT. It codes for CASSLTRQRMNTEAFF. V usage is TRBV7-3 and J usage is TRBJ1-1; D might be TRBD1 (5 bases). CDR1 SGHTA and CDR2 FQGTGA come from the germline V gene. This CDR3 contains 16 residues. Trimming pared 0 bases from V and 0 bases from J, leaving 11 bases between.

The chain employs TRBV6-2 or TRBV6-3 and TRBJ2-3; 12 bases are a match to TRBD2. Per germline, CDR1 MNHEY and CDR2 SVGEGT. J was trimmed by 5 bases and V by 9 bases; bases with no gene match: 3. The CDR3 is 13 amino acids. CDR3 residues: CASKTSGRDTQYF. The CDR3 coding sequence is TGTGCCAGTAAGACTAGCGGGAGAGATACGCAGTATTTT.

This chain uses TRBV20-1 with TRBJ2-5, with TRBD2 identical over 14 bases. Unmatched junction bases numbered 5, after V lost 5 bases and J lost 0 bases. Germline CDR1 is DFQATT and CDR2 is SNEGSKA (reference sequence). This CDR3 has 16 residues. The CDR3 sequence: CSAGRTSGRYQETQYF. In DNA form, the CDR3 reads TGCAGTGCTGGACGGACTAGCGGGAGGTACCAAGAGACCCAGTACTTC.

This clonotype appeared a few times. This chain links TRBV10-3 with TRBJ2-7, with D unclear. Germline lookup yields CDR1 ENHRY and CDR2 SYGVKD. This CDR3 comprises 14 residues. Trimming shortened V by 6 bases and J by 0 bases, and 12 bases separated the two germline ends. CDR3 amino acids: CAIRAGQSSYEQYF. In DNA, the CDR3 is TGTGCCATCAGGGCCGGGCAAAGCTCCTACGAGCAGTACTTC.

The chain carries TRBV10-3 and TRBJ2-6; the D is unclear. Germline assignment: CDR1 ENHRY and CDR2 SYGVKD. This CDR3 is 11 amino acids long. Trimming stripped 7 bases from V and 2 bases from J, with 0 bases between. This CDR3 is CAITGANVLTF. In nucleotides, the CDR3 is TGTGCCATCACTGGGGCCAACGTCCTGACTTTC.

DNA of the CDR3: TGTGCCAGCTCACCACCGGGGACTAGCGGAAATGAGCAGTTCTTC. Translated, it gives CASSPPGTSGNEQFF. The J gene is TRBJ2-1, the V gene TRBV18; 11 positions agree with TRBD2. V was clipped by 0 bases and J by 7 bases; unmatched bases: 2. Germline V gives CDR1 KGHSH, CDR2 LQKENI. This CDR3 spans 15 amino acids.

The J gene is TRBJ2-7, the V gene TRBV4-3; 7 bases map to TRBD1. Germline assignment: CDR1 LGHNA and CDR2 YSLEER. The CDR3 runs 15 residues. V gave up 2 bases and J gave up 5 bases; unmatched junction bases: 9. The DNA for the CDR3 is TGCGCCAGCAGCCAAAGCCGGGACAGAAGTCACGAGCAGTACTTC. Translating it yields CASSQSRDRSHEQYF.

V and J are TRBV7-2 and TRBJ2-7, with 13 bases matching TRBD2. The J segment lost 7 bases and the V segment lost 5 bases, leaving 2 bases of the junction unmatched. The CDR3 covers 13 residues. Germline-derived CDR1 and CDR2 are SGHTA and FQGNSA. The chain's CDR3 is CASSKGLAGEQYF. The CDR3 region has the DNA TGTGCCAGCAGCAAGGGACTAGCGGGGGAGCAGTACTTC.

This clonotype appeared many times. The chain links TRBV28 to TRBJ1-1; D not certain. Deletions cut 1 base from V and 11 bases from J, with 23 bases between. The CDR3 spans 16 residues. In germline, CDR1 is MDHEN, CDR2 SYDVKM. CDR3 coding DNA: TGTGCCAGCAGTTTATTTTTTGGGGTGGCAGGCCGTGGGGCTTTCTTT. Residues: CASSLFFGVAGRGAFF.

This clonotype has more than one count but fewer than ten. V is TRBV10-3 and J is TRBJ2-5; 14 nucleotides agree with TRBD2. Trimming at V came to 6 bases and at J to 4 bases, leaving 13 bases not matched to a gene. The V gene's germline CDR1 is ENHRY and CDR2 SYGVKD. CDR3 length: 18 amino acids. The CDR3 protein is CAISLTGTSGSFGETQYF. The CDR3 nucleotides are TGTGCCATCAGCCTAACCGGGACTAGCGGGAGTTTTGGAGAGACCCAGTACTTC.

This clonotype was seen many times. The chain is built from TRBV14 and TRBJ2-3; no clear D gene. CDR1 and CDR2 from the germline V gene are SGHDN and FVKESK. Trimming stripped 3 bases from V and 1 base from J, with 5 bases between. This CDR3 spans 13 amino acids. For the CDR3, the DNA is TGTGCCAGCAGCCATCCCCGCACAGATACGCAGTATTTT. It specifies CASSHPRTDTQYF.

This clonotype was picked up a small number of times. The CDR3 sequence: CASSLDSRSGNTIYF. The CDR3, as DNA: TGTGCCAGCAGCTTGGATAGTCGCTCTGGAAACACCATATATTTT. This chain uses TRBV5-4 with TRBJ1-3; D gene unclear. The germline gives CDR1 SGHNT, CDR2 YYREEE (reference sequence). The germline V and J ends were trimmed by 0 bases and 0 bases, with 7 bases remaining between them. The CDR3 is made up of 15 amino acids.

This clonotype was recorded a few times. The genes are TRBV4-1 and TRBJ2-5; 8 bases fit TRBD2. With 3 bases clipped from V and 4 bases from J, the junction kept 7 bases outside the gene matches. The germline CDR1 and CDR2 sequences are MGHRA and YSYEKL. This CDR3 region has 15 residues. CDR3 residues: CASSQGLDPRETQYF. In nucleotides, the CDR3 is TGCGCCAGCAGCCAGGGACTAGACCCCCGAGAGACCCAGTACTTC.